This record looks at one TCR beta chain sequence and its context. Its recognized antigen is unknown. There are no base qualities to consult, and no much larger clone falls within one base. The sample originates from a study of T cell clonotyping in hematopoietic cell transplantation (TCRdb year 2021). A note on the overall study: Recipient samples taken before transplant were collected after cytoreduction. In the study, around 140 blood samples were gathered from 35 consecutive transplant recipients and their related donors. Patients were recruited between late 2015 and early 2017 and followed until September 2020 or death.

V is pared back by 0 bases and J by 5 bases, with 16 bases lying between the germline termini. The CDR3 covers 15 residues, taking in both the cysteine and the phenylalanine. This entry keeps only the CDR3 DNA: 45 bases, framed from base 1. The germline V gene encodes CDR1 GTSNPN and CDR2 SVGIG (reference sequence). The immunoSEQ assay, a bias-controlled multiplex PCR with V- and J-specific primers, was used to amplify TCR beta CDR3 regions from genomic DNA. A proprietary barcode and Illumina adapter sequences were added to the CDR3 amplicons in a second PCR step. CDR3 libraries were sequenced on an Illumina MiSeq instrument. Per the original workflow: Export and quality control were handled in immunoSEQ Analyzer 3.0, while downstream analyses relied on R Bioconductor and Immunarch. Only productive rearrangements in the normalized downsampled data set were used to calculate repertoire metrics. Clonotypes larger than 5 templates in the normalized cohort were defined as pathologically expanded. Repertoire diversity was measured with the Inverse Simpson Index. To capture all clonotypes, CMV-specificity analyses were performed on the non-normalized data set. TCRdb mirrors the immuneACCESS table, restricted to in-frame sequences. Some clones are absent from its copies; in checked studies, under half trace to an unresolved V gene, and the reason for the others is unknown. That table supplies the V and J calls and clone size; D and trimming were determined from the DNA. Recorded for this sample are about 7,100 clones; around nine tenths of them occurred a single time. 3.6% of the sample lies in the top ten.

The paper's findings and limits, for the study overall: Recipient repertoires showed only a small fraction of overlap with donor repertoires, and over 97% appeared de novo at the given depth. The sample size was limited, and CD4 and CD8 repertoire contributions could not be separated because cells were not sorted. Donor and pretransplant recipient Inverse Simpson Index values predicted broader posttransplant TCR repertoire diversity. After transplant, TCR diversity in recipients dropped, and pathologically expanded clonotypes climbed progressively between day 30 and day 180.

The time point label, as the study defines it: recipient sample about 28 days before transplant, after cytoreduction. Blood samples were obtained from recipients approximately 28 days before transplant and at days 30, 100 and 180 after transplant. Using Nuclei Lysis Solution, genomic DNA was extracted from unfractionated peripheral blood mononuclear cells that were either fresh or cryopreserved. The sequencing used peripheral blood mononuclear cells, collected before stem cell transplant. The TCR originated in a man aged 25-40 years with acute myeloid leukemia. Some clones in this sample may be carry-over from other donors' samples. The receptor chain draws on TRBV30 and TRBJ1-1, with TRBD1 tentatively as D gene (6 bases match). The nucleotide sequence reads TGTGCCTGGAGTGTACCCCACAGGGAGAGTACTGAAGCTTTCTTT. Translated, it reads CAWSVPHRESTEAFF.